This TCR beta chain was recorded in a study of shared clonotypes between healthy human individuals. The CDR3 has 15 residues. Trimming took off 4 bases at V and 8 bases at J, with 17 bases between the two ends. Germline-derived CDR1 and CDR2 are SGHAT and FQNNGV. Per sorted-subset replicate PCR, input was about 180 ng DNA, representing about 30,000 T cell genomes. Produced via immunoSEQ multiplex PCR; TCRdb's table is partial and in-frame only. The data contain roughly 2,000,000 clones, about 94% of them singletons. Naive CD8 cells comprised CD45RO-negative, CCR7-positively selected cells, excluding terminally differentiated effector memory CD45RA+ cells.

Sequencing was carried out using naive CD8+ T cells sorted from blood. The chain combines TRBV11-2 with TRBJ1-4, with D uncertain. The clonotype comes from a man aged 18 to 30 in good health. CDR3 protein: CASSSWETEREKLFF. The CDR3 DNA is TGTGCCAGCAGCTCGTGGGAAACCGAACGGGAAAAACTGTTTTTT.